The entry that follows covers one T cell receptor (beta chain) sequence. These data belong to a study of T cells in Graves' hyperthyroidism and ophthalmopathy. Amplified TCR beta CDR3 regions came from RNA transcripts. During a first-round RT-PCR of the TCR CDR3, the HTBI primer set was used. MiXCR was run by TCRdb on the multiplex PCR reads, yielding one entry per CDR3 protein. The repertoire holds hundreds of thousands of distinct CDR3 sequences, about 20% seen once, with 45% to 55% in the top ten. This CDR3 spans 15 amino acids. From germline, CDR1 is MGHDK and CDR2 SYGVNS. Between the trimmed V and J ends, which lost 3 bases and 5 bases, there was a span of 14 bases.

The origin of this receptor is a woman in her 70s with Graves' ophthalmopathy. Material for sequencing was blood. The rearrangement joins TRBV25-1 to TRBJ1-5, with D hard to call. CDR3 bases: TGTGCCAGCAGTGAGGGGAGTTTTGGCGATCAGCCCCAGCATTTT. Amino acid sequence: CASSEGSFGDQPQHF.